The clone carrying this T cell receptor (beta chain) was picked up a small number of times. TCRdb's copy holds only in-frame clones and misses some; the assay was immunoSEQ multiplex PCR. The data hold approximately 77,000 clones, with approximately 90% observed a single time. This specimen belongs to a study of blood T cell repertoires in COVID-19. Across the whole study: PBMCs, B-cell-depleted T cells, or T cells provided the cDNA or gDNA that made up the material.

Germline CDR1 LGHNA, CDR2 YSLEER. This CDR3 comprises 15 residues. V was clipped by 1 base and J by 2 bases, with 11 bases between them. The rearrangement links TRBV4-3 to TRBJ2-5; no firm D call. The sequenced material came from peripheral blood. The sequence came from a man aged 45 to 65 with active COVID-19. CDR3 in amino acids: CASSQGAKMQETQYF. The CDR3 nucleotides read TGCGCCAGCAGCCAAGGGGCCAAGATGCAAGAGACCCAGTACTTC.